The source of this TCR beta chain is a study of blood T cell repertoires in COVID-19. Study at large: Some COVID-19 samples were acute and others convalescent; all came from the United States, Italy and Spain. PBMCs, B-cell-depleted T cells, or T cells were the source of the cDNA or gDNA that made up the material.

Concerning this clone itself: Other DNA sequences of this sample code for an identical CDR3.

Participants reported their clinical history, and cohort assignment relied on those reports. Recovery meant two consecutive negative NP/OP PCR tests, professional clearance, or resolved symptoms. Germline CDR1 reads LGHDT; CDR2 reads YNNKEL (reference sequence). V was pared by 0 bases and J by 3 bases, with 11 bases between. The CDR3 is 15 amino acids. Assay used: immunoSEQ multiplex PCR; TCRdb lists only in-frame clones, some missing. The repertoire consists of 250,000 to 300,000 clones, with around 90% occurring once and the leading ten covering approximately 1%. Sequenced sample: PBMCs or T cells enriched from blood (not recorded which). The sequence was obtained from a woman in her twenties or thirties who had recovered from COVID-19. J is TRBJ1-1 and V is TRBV3-1 (or the pseudogene TRBV3-2), with TRBD1 as a possible D gene (5 bases). The CDR3: CASSQDGRGDTEAFF. CDR3 sequence (DNA): TGTGCCAGCAGCCAAGATGGGCGGGGGGACACTGAAGCTTTCTTT.